This TCR beta chain was profiled in a study of tumor-infiltrating lymphocytes in oesophageal squamous cell carcinoma. TCRdb called the PCR reads again in MiXCR, with one record for every CDR3 protein. The data contain about 20,000 distinct CDR3 sequences, approximately 40% of them seen just once; the ten biggest clones take up roughly 7.1%. The CDR3 is 13 residues long. CDR1 and CDR2 (germline): SNHLY, FYNNEI. Trimming pared 7 bases from V and 6 bases from J, leaving 13 bases between. This chain joins TRBV2 and TRBJ2-1; D gene ambiguous. The origin of this receptor is a male donor with esophageal squamous cell carcinoma. Sequences were obtained from blood. CDR3 amino acids: CASTIDLGNEQFF. In DNA form, the CDR3 reads TGTGCCAGCACAATAGATTTGGGCAATGAGCAGTTCTTC.